This T cell receptor beta chain comes out of a study of blood T cell repertoires in COVID-19. For the study at large: Nucleic acid was either cDNA or gDNA, and it came from T cells, B-cell-depleted T cells, or PBMCs.

Clones were read by immunoSEQ multiplex PCR, and TCRdb kept only the in-frame ones, dropping some. The sample includes 350,000 to 500,000 clones, nearly 90% of them seen just once. CDR1 is MNHEY and CDR2 is SVGAGI in the germline V gene. J lost 1 base, V lost 4 bases, and 2 bases had no gene match. This CDR3 is 14 amino acids long. The source of this sequence is a young woman who had been exposed to COVID-19. The sequenced sample consisted of PBMCs or T cells enriched from blood (not recorded which). The gene calls are TRBV6-5 and TRBJ1-1; 8 nucleotides align to TRBD1. The CDR3 DNA reads TGTGCCAGCAGTTTCGACAGGGGGAACACTGAAGCTTTCTTT. It is translated as CASSFDRGNTEAFF.